Given below is one T cell receptor (beta chain) in context. The data stem from a study of blood T cell repertoires in COVID-19. CDR1 and CDR2 from the germline V gene are SGHTA and FQGNSA. The CDR3 covers 14 residues. V lost 5 bases to trimming and J lost 5 bases; unmatched junction nucleotides: 6. As processed by the authors: Nucleated cell counts were estimated from reference gene primer amplification. Assay used: immunoSEQ multiplex PCR; TCRdb lists only in-frame clones, some missing. The DNA gave D and trimming, while V, J and clone size come from that table. The repertoire has about 67,000 clones, around 85% of them found once; the top ten carry around 4.4%.

The specimen sequenced was peripheral blood. The receptor was isolated from a man aged 45-60 years with active COVID-19. This chain links TRBV7-2 with TRBJ2-5; 9 bases line up with TRBD1. The CDR3 region is CASSPGTGRETQYF. In DNA, the CDR3 is TGTGCCAGCAGCCCAGGGACAGGGAGGGAGACCCAGTACTTC.